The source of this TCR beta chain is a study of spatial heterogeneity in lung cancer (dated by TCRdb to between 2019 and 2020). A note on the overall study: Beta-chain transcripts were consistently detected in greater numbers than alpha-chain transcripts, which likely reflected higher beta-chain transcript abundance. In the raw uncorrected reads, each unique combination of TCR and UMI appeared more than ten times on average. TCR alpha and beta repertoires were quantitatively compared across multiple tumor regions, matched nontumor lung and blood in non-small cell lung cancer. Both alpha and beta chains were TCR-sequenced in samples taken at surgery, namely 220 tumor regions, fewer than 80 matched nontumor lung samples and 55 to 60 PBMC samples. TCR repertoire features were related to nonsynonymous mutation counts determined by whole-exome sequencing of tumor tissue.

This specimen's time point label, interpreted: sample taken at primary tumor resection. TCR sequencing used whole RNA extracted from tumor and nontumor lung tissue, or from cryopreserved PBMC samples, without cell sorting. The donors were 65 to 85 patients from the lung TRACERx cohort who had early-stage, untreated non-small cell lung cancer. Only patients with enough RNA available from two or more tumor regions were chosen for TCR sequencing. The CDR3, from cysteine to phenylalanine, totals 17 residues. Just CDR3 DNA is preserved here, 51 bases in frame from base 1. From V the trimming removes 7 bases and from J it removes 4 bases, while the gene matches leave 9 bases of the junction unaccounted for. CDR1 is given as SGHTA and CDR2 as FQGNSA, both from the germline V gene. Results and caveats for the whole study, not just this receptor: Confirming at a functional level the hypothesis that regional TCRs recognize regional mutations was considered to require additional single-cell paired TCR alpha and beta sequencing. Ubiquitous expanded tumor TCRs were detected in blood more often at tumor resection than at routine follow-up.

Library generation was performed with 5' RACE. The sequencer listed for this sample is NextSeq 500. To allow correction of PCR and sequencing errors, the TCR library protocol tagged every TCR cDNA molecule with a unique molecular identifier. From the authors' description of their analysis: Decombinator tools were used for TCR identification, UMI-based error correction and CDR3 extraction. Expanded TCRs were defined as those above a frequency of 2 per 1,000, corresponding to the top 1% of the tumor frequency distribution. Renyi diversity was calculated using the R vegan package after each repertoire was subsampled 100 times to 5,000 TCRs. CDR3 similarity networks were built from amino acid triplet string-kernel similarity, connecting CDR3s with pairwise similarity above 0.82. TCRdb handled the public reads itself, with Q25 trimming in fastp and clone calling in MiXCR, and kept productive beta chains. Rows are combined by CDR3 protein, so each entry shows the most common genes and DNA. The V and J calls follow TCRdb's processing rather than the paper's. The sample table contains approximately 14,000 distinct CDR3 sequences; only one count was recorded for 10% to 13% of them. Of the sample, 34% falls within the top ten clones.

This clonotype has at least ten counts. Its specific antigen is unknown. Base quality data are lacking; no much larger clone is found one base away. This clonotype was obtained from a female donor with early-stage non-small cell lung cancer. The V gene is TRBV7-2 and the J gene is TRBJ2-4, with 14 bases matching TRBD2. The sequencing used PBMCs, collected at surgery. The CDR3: CASTQGGLAGVKNIQYF. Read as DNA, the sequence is TGTGCCAGCACCCAAGGGGGACTAGCGGGGGTAAAAAACATTCAGTACTTC.